This T cell receptor beta chain emerged from a study of cytotoxic CD8 clonotypes in ibrutinib-treated CLL. Study overall: Outcomes included around 24 partial and 2 complete responses; after median roughly 65 months, roughly 14 stayed remitted and roughly twelve progressed. Response samples were obtained once patients had received a median approximately 11 months of treatment, range 6 to 36.

Whole-study results and caveats: Researchers report that baseline clonality outpaced age-matched healthy donors and tracked circulating CD8+ T-cell counts.

Trimming removed 2 bases at V and 8 bases at J, with 15 bases between. The CDR3 length is 14 residues. The germline V gene has CDR1 MDHEN and CDR2 SYDVKM. In regard to this clone: Antigen: not known.

The table came from immunoSEQ multiplex PCR; TCRdb's copy has only in-frame clones and leaves some out. In the table there are about 140,000 clones, 70% to 80% of which are singletons. Sequenced here: PBMCs, sampled after 12 months of ibrutinib treatment. The TCR sequence derives from a human donor with chronic lymphocytic leukemia. The rearrangement joins TRBV28 to TRBJ1-2; D is perhaps TRBD1 (6 bases). CDR3 in DNA: TGTGCCAGCAGTTTAGCAGGGGCTTCTAGAGGCTACACCTTC. Translating it yields CASSLAGASRGYTF.